The text below deals with one T cell receptor beta chain. The CDR3 extends over 14 amino acids. Germline V CDR1 and CDR2: SEHNR, FQNEAQ (reference sequence). The V and J ends lost 4 bases and 12 bases, in that order; junction bases with no gene match: 12. The sample originates from a study of blood T cell repertoires in COVID-19. The data were produced by immunoSEQ multiplex PCR, yet TCRdb's version contains in-frame clones alone and is incomplete. The sample lists under 200,000 clones, roughly four fifths occurring once. The chain recombines TRBV7-9 with TRBJ2-7; 10 nucleotides match TRBD2. Input material: peripheral blood. The receptor was derived from a human donor with acute or convalescent COVID-19. The donor label of this sample is uncertain. The CDR3 protein is CASSSTSGPPNGYF. DNA of the CDR3: TGTGCCAGCAGCTCGACTAGCGGGCCCCCCAATGGGTACTTC.